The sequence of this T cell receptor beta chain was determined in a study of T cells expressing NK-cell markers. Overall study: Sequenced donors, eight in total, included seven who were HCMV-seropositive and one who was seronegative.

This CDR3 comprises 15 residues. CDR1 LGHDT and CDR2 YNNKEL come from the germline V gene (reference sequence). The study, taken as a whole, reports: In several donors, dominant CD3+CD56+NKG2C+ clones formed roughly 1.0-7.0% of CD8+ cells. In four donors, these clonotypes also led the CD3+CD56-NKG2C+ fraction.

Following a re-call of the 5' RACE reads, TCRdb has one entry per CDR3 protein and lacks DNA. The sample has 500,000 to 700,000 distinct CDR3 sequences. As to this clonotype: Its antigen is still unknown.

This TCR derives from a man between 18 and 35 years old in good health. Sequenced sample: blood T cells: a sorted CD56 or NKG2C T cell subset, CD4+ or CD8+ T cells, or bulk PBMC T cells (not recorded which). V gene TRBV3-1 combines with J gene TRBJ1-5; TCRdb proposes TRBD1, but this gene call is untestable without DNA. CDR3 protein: CASSGGQGTNQPQHF.